Here is one T cell receptor (beta chain) with its context. V lost 5 bases and J lost 3; bases outside the gene matches: 9. The CDR3 consists of 15 residues. In germline, CDR1 is MNHEY, CDR2 SVGAGI. These data belong to a study of blood T cell repertoires in COVID-19. Generated by immunoSEQ multiplex PCR, the TCRdb table keeps only in-frame clones and is missing some. This repertoire shows 85,000 to 90,000 clones, roughly 78% found once; its top ten account for 1.2%. The clonotype comes from a woman of 80 years or more with acute or convalescent COVID-19. Sequenced: peripheral blood. The chain is built from TRBV6-5 and TRBJ2-5; 7 bases align to TRBD1. The CDR3 protein is CASSNSGTVKETQYF. The CDR3 nucleotides are TGTGCCAGCAGTAATTCCGGGACAGTTAAAGAGACCCAGTACTTC.